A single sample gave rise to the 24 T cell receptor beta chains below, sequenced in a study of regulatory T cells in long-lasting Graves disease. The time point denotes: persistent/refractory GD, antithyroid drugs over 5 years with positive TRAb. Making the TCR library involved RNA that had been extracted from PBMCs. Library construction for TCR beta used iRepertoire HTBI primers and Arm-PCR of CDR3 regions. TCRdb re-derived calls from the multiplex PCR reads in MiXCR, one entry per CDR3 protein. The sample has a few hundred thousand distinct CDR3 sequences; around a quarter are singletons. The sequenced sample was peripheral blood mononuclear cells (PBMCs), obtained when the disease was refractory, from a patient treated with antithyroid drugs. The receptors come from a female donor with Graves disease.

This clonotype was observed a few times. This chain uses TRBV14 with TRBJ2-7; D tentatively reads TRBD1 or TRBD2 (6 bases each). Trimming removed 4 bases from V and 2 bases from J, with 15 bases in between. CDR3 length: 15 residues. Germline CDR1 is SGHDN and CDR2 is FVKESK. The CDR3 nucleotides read TGTGCCAGCAGCCCCCTAGGGGGGAGAACCTACGAGCAGTACTTC. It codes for CASSPLGGRTYEQYF.

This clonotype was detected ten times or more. The CDR3 bases are TGTGCCAGCAGTGAAAGCCGCACCTATGGCTACACCTTC. Its translation is CASSESRTYGYTF. The chain links TRBV2 to TRBJ1-2; no reliable D call. Trimming stripped 2 bases from V and 4 bases from J, with 8 bases between. This CDR3 has 13 amino acids. Looked up from germline, CDR1 is SNHLY and CDR2 is FYNNEI.

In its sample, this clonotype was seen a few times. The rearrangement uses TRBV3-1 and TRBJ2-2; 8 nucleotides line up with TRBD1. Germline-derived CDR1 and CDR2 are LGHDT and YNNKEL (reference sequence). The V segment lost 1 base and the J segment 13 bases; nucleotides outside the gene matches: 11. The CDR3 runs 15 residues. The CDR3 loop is CASSQGSLQGAGLFF. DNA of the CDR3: TGTGCCAGCAGCCAAGGAAGCCTTCAGGGGGCAGGGCTGTTTTTT. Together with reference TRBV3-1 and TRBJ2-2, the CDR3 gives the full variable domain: DTAVSQTPKYLVTQMGNDKSIKCEQNLGHDTMYWYKQDSKKFLKIMFSYNNKELIINETVPNRFSPKSPDKAHLNLHINSLELGDSAVYFCASSQGSLQGAGLFFGEGSRLTVL.

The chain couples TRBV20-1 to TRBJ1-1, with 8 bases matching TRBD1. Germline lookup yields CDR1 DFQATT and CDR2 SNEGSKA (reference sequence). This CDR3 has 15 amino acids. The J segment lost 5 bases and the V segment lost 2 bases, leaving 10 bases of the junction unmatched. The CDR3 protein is CSARPGQGKITEAFF. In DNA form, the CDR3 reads TGCAGTGCTAGACCAGGACAGGGAAAGATAACTGAAGCTTTCTTT.

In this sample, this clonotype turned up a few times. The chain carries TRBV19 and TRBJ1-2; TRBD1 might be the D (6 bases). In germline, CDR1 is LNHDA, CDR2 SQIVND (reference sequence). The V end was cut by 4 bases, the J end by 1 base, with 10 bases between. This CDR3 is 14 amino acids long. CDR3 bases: TGTGCCAGTAGTACCCGGGACAATAACTATGGCTACACCTTC. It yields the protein CASSTRDNNYGYTF.

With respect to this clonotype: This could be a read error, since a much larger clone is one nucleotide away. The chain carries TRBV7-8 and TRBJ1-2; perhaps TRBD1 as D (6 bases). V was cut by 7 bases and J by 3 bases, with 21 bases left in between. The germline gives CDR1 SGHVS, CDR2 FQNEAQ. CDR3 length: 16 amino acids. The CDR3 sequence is CASNRHYRETDYGYTF. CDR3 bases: TGTGCCAGCAACCGCCACTACAGGGAAACTGACTATGGCTACACCTTC. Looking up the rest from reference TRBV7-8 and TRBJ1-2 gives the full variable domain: GAGVSQSPRYKVAKRGQDVALRCDPISGHVSLFWYQQALGQGPEFLTYFQNEAQLDKSGLPSDRFFAERPEGSVSTLKIQRTQQEDSAVYLCASNRHYRETDYGYTFGSGTRLTVV.

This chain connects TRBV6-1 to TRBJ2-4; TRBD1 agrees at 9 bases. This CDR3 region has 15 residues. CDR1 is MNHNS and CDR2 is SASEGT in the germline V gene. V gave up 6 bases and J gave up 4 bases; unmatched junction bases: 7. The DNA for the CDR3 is TGTGCCAGCAGGGCGAAGGGGACAGGGAAAAACATTCAGTACTTC. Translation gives CASRAKGTGKNIQYF.

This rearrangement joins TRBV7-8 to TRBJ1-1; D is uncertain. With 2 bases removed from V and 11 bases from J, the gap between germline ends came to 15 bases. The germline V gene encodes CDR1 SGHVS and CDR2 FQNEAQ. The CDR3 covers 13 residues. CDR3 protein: CASSLKAGGTAFF. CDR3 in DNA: TGTGCCAGCAGCTTAAAGGCTGGAGGTACTGCTTTCTTT.

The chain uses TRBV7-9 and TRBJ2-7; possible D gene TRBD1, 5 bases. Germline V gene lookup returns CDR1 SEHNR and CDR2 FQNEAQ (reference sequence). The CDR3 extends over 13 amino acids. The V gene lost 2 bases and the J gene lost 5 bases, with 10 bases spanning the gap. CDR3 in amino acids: CASSLQGSHEQYF. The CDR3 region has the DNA TGTGCCAGCAGCTTACAGGGTTCCCACGAGCAGTACTTC.

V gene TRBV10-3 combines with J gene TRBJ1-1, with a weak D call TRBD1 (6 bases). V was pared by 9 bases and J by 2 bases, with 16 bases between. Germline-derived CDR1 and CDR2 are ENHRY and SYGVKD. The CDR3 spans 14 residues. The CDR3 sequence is CAISRDTQNTEAFF. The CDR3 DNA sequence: TGTGCCATTTCCCGGGACACACAAAACACTGAAGCTTTCTTT.

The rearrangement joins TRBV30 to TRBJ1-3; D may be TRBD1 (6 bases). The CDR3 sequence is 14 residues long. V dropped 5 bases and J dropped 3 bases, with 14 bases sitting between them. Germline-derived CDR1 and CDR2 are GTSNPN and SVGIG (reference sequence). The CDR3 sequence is CAWDRGGFGNTIYF. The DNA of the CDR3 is TGTGCCTGGGATAGGGGGGGTTTTGGAAACACCATATATTTT.

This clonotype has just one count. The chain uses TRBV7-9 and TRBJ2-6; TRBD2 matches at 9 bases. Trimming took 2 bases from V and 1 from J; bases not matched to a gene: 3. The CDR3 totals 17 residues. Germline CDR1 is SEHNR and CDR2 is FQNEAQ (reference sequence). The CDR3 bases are TGTGCCAGCAGCTTACTAGCGGGGCTTTCTGGGGCCAACGTCCTGACTTTC. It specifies CASSLLAGLSGANVLTF.

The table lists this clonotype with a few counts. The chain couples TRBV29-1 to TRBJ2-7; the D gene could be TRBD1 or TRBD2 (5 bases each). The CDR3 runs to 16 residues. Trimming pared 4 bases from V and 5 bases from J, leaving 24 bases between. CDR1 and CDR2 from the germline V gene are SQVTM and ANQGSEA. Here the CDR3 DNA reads TGCAGCGTTGGGTCCTCCGGTTGGGGGACCGGGGACGAGCAGTACTTC. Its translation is CSVGSSGWGTGDEQYF.

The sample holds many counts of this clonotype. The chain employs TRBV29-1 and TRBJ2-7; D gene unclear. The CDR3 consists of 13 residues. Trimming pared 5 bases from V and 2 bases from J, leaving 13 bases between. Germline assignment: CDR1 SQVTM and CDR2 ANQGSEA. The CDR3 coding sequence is TGCAGCGTTCTCCCAGACCGCGCCTACGAGCAGTACTTC. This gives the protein CSVLPDRAYEQYF.

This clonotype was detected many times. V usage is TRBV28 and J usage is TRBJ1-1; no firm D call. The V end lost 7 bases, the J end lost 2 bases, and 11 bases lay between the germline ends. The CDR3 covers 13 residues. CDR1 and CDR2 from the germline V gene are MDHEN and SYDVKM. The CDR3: CASTTQINTEAFF. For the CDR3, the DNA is TGTGCCAGCACCACCCAAATAAACACTGAAGCTTTCTTT.

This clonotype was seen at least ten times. The CDR3 nucleotides are TGTGCCAGCAGTCCCACTGGGGAACGAACAGAATCAACTAATGAAAAACTGTTTTTT. Translation: CASSPTGERTESTNEKLFF. This chain links TRBV28 with TRBJ1-4; no firm D call. CDR3 length equals 19 residues. Germline loops: CDR1 MDHEN, CDR2 SYDVKM. The V and J ends lost 5 bases and 0 bases respectively, with 22 bases between them.

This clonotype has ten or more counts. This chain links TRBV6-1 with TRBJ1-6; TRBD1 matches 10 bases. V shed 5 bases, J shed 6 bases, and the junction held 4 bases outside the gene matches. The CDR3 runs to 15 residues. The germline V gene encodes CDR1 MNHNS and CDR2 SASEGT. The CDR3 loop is CASSPGQGINSPLHF. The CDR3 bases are TGTGCCAGCAGTCCGGGACAGGGGATTAATTCACCCCTCCACTTT.

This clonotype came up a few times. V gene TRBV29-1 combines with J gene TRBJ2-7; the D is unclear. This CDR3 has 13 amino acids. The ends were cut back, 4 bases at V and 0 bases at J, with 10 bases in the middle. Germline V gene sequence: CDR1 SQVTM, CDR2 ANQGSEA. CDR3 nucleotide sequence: TGCAGCGTTGGAGGCCCAGCCTCCTACGAGCAGTACTTC. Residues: CSVGGPASYEQYF.

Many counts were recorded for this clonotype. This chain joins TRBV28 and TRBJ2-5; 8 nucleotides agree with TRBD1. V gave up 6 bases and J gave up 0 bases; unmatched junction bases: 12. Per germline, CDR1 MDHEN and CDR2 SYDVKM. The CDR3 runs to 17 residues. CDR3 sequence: CASRIPQGAKYQETQYF. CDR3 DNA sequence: TGTGCCAGCAGGATACCCCAGGGGGCCAAATACCAAGAGACCCAGTACTTC.

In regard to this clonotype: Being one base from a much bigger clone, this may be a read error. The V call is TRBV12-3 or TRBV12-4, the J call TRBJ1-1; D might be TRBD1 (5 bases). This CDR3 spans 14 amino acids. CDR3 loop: CAGSRMRGSTEAFF. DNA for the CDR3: TGTGCCGGCAGCCGGATGAGGGGCTCCACTGAAGCTTTCTTT.

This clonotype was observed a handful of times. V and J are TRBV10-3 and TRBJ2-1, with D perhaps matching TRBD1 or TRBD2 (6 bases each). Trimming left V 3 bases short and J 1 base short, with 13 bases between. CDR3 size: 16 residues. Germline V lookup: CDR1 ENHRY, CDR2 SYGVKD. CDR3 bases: TGTGCCATCAGTGATTTAAGGGGGGAGTCCTACAATGAGCAGTTCTTC. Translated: CAISDLRGESYNEQFF.

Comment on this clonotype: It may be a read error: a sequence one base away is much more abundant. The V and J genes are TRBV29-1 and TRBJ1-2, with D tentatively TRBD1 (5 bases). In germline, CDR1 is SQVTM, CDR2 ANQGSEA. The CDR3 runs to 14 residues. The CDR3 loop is CGVAGVGTYYGYTF. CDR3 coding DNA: TGCGGCGTTGCGGGGGTTGGGACGTACTATGGCTACACCTTC.

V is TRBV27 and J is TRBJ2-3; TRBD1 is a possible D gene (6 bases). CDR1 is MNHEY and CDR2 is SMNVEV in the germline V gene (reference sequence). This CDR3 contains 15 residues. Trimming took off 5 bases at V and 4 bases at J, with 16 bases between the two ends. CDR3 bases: TGTGCCAGCAGTATTTGGGGGCAGGGAGCAGATACGCAGTATTTT. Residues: CASSIWGQGADTQYF.

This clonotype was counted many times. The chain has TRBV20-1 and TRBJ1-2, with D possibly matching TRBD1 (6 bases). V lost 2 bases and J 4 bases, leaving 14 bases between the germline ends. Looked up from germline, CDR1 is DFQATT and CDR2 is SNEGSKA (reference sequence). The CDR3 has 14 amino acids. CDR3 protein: CSARPEGGAYGYTF. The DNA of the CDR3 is TGCAGTGCTAGACCGGAGGGGGGGGCCTATGGCTACACCTTC.